The 10 T cell receptor beta chains given below trace back to one sample, sequenced in a study of OX40 agonist ivuxolimab in advanced cancers. Some clones are missing from TCRdb's copy, which holds only in-frame ones; the method was immunoSEQ multiplex PCR. The sample lists tens of thousands of clones, roughly 88% occurring once. Sample: CD4+ or CD8+ T cells sorted from blood, taken in a trial of the OX40 agonist ivuxolimab. The receptors here all came from an adult with an advanced solid tumor such as melanoma, head and neck, liver or kidney cancer.

The rearrangement uses TRBV13 and TRBJ1-1; D unresolved. This CDR3 spans 14 amino acids. V lost 0 bases to trimming and J lost 4 bases, with 9 bases between them. CDR1 and CDR2 from the germline V gene are PRHDT and FYEKMQ (reference sequence). The CDR3 DNA sequence: TGTGCCAGCAGCTTAGGTGCGGGTCCCACTGAAGCTTTCTTT. This encodes CASSLGAGPTEAFF.

This chain's CDR3 is CASRPYTENTEAFF. DNA for the CDR3: TGTGCCAGCAGACCTTACACAGAGAACACTGAAGCTTTCTTT. J is TRBJ1-1 and V is TRBV27; D is ambiguous. Per the germline V gene, CDR1 is MNHEY and CDR2 is SMNVEV (reference sequence). CDR3 length equals 14 residues. V was cut by 6 bases and J by 1 base, with 12 bases left in between.

The chain combines TRBV4-3 with TRBJ2-3; D not certain. V was pared by 1 base and J by 4 bases, with 12 bases between. This CDR3 comprises 15 residues. The germline V gene has CDR1 LGHNA and CDR2 YSLEER. The CDR3 DNA reads TGCGCCAGCAGCCAAGGATGGTACGGGCCAGATACGCAGTATTTT. Its translation is CASSQGWYGPDTQYF.

V and J are TRBV4-1 and TRBJ2-3, with a possible D match to TRBD2 (5 bases). This CDR3 is built from 14 residues. Germline CDR1 reads MGHRA; CDR2 reads YSYEKL. The V gene lost 0 bases and the J gene lost 3 bases, with 7 bases spanning the gap. The CDR3, as DNA: TGCGCCAGCAGCCAAGAACCGGGGACAGATACGCAGTATTTT. Amino acids: CASSQEPGTDTQYF.

V gene TRBV27 combines with J gene TRBJ1-5; D may be TRBD1 (6 bases). The CDR3 runs 13 residues. Germline CDR1 is MNHEY and CDR2 is SMNVEV (reference sequence). Between the trimmed V and J ends, which lost 2 bases and 6 bases, there was a span of 8 bases. In nucleotides, the CDR3 is TGTGCCAGCAGTTTAGCGACAGGTCAGCCCCAGCATTTT. Its translation: CASSLATGQPQHF.

The rearrangement links TRBV7-6 to TRBJ2-2; TRBD1 might be the D (5 bases). Germline V gives CDR1 SGHVS, CDR2 FNYEAQ. The CDR3 has 13 amino acids. Trimming cost V 7 bases and J 5 bases, with 11 bases left between them. CDR3 sequence reads: CASTREVTGELFF. In nucleotides, the CDR3 is TGTGCCAGCACCAGGGAAGTTACCGGGGAGCTGTTTTTT.

The chain has TRBV6-4 and TRBJ2-3; 8 bases fit TRBD1. CDR1 and CDR2 from the germline V gene are MRHNA and SNTAGT. V lost 0 bases and J lost 1; bases outside the gene matches: 6. CDR3 size: 17 residues. DNA for the CDR3: TGTGCCAGCAGTGACTCCCCAGGGGGCGCAGGCACAGATACGCAGTATTTT. It encodes CASSDSPGGAGTDTQYF.

This chain connects TRBV14 to TRBJ1-1, with D perhaps matching TRBD1 (6 bases). Germline V gene sequence: CDR1 SGHDN, CDR2 FVKESK. V was cut by 6 bases and J by 5 bases, with 10 bases left in between. This CDR3 is built from 12 residues. As DNA, the CDR3 is TGTGCCAGCAGGCTAGGGGGGACTGAAGCTTTCTTT. This codes for CASRLGGTEAFF.

CDR3 bases: TGTGCCAGCCTTAACTACAGGGGGGCTAATGAAAAACTGTTTTTT. Translating gives CASLNYRGANEKLFF. The rearrangement links TRBV6-5 to TRBJ1-4, with 8 bases identical to TRBD1. The junction had 8 bases not matched to a gene; V was cut back by 8 bases and J by 3 bases. The CDR3 is made up of 15 amino acids. CDR1 is MNHEY and CDR2 is SVGAGI in the germline V gene.

A few counts support this clone. The V gene is TRBV6-6, the J gene TRBJ2-7; 9 bases are a match to TRBD2. Trimming cost V 6 bases and J 0 bases; bases outside gene matches: 6. Germline V CDR1 and CDR2: MNHNY, SVGAGI (reference sequence). The CDR3 runs 15 residues. For the CDR3, the DNA is TGTGCCAGCAGGAAACTAGCGGGTAACTCCTACGAGCAGTACTTC. It yields the protein CASRKLAGNSYEQYF.